Shown below are 2 T cell receptor beta chains from a single sample sequenced in a study of blood T cell repertoires in COVID-19. Clones were read by immunoSEQ multiplex PCR, and TCRdb kept only the in-frame ones, dropping some. The sample includes about 140,000 clones, nearly 80% of them seen just once. The sequenced sample was PBMCs or T cells enriched from blood (not recorded which). All receptors come from a woman aged 45-59 years who had recovered from COVID-19.

The chain uses TRBV5-6 and TRBJ1-6, with 7 positions matching TRBD1. The CDR3 spans 15 residues. J gave up 7 bases and V 4 bases, and 8 bases lay outside the gene matches. The germline V gene encodes CDR1 SGHDT and CDR2 YYEEEE. The CDR3 bases are TGTGCCAGCAGCCTAGTCCGGGACAGAAATTCACCCCTCCACTTT. Amino acids: CASSLVRDRNSPLHF.

The chain employs TRBV5-4 and TRBJ2-3; TRBD1 agrees at 9 bases. Per the germline V gene, CDR1 is SGHNT and CDR2 is YYREEE (reference sequence). The CDR3 covers 14 residues. V trimming: 5 bases; J trimming: 5 bases; junction bases outside the gene matches: 6. The DNA of the CDR3 is TGTGCCAGCAGACCTGGACAGGGGCGAGATACGCAGTATTTT. Residues: CASRPGQGRDTQYF.